This TCR beta chain was documented in a study of T-cell reconstitution after alpha-beta-depleted transplantation in children. Study results and limitations: After one year, T-cell counts and TCRbeta diversity mostly came from new T cells. Surviving recipient T cells and thymic progenitors produced the high day-60 TCRbeta diversity seen in some patients. The origin of alpha-beta T cells about two months after transplant was reportedly several hundred expanded graft clones.

There are a few counts of this clonotype. As yet, its antigen is unknown. Unique molecular identifiers were incorporated during preparation of the TCRbeta library. Via MiXCR, TCRdb re-called the PCR reads, giving one row per CDR3 protein. The sample lists 250,000 to 400,000 distinct CDR3 sequences, 23% occurring once. This TCR was recovered from a male patient between 5 and 17 years old who had a stem cell transplant for acute lymphoblastic leukemia, so the T cells may come from the graft donor. The material was PBMCs, mostly from graft donor cells, obtained 180 days after TCRalphabeta/CD19-depleted stem cell transplant.

CDR3 nucleotides: TGCAGGACACAAGGCGCTTTCTTT. Residues: CRTQGAFF. The V and J genes are TRBV20-1 and TRBJ1-1; unclear D gene. Per germline, CDR1 DFQATT and CDR2 SNEGSKA (reference sequence). This CDR3 has 8 amino acids.